This TCR beta chain was recorded in a study of shared clonotypes between healthy human individuals. Across the study: Per-donor plates numbered three CD4 naive, three CD4 memory, two CD8 naive and one CD8 memory. Points from the study as a whole: Several donors showed sharing of about 4.8% of naive CD4 clonotypes. Among the subsets, naive ones generally showed larger estimated richness than memory ones.

Produced via immunoSEQ multiplex PCR; TCRdb's table is partial and in-frame only. The table has 2,500,000 or so clones, around 90% seen once. As concerns this clone: Its antigen is still unknown.

The CDR3 sequence is 16 residues long. Trimming took off 2 bases at V and 2 bases at J, with 13 bases between the two ends. The germline CDR1 and CDR2 sequences are MGHRA and YSYEKL. Every donor, a Caucasian adult, lived in Nashville, Tennessee. The TCR sequence derives from a man aged 18-30 years in good health. The specimen sequenced was naive CD4+ T cells sorted from blood. Subset indicated: CD45RA+ positively selected. J is TRBJ1-3 and V is TRBV4-1; tentatively, D is TRBD1 (6 bases). The CDR3 region has the DNA TGCGCCAGCAGCCAATCACAGGGATACCCTGGAAACACCATATATTTT. It specifies CASSQSQGYPGNTIYF.